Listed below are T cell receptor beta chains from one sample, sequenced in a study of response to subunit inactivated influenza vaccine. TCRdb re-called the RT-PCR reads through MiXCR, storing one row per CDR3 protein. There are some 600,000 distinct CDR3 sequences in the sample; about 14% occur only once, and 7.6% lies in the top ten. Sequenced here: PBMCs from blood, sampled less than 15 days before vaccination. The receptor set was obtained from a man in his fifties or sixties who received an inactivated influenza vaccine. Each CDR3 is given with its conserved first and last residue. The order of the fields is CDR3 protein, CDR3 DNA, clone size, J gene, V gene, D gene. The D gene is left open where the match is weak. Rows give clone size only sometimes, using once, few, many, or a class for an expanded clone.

cdr3_aa: CASSPATGDYGYTF; cdr3_nt: TGCGCCAGCAGTCCAGCGACAGGGGACTATGGCTACACCTTC; clone_size: few; j_call: TRBJ1-2; v_call: TRBV5-1; d_call: TRBD1
cdr3_aa: CATSDFGKAFF; cdr3_nt: TGTGCCACCAGTGATTTCGGGAAAGCTTTCTTT; clone_size: -; j_call: TRBJ1-1; v_call: TRBV24-1; d_call: -
cdr3_aa: CASSRGRGRPDTQYF; cdr3_nt: TGTGCCAGCAGCCGGGGGAGGGGGCGTCCAGATACGCAGTATTTT; clone_size: -; j_call: TRBJ2-3; v_call: TRBV7-9; d_call: -
cdr3_aa: CSALLVRSSYEQYF; cdr3_nt: TGCAGTGCCCTCCTCGTCAGGTCCTCCTACGAGCAGTACTTC; clone_size: -; j_call: TRBJ2-7; v_call: TRBV20-1; d_call: -
cdr3_aa: CSAEQGNQPQHF; cdr3_nt: TGCAGTGCCGAACAGGGGAATCAGCCCCAGCATTTT; clone_size: -; j_call: TRBJ1-5; v_call: TRBV20-1; d_call: TRBD1
cdr3_aa: CASSQEDSGPASYEQYF; cdr3_nt: TGTGCCAGCAGCCAAGAGGATAGCGGGCCCGCTTCCTACGAGCAGTACTTC; clone_size: -; j_call: TRBJ2-7; v_call: TRBV3-1; d_call: TRBD2
cdr3_aa: CASSFPQADTQYF; cdr3_nt: TGTGCCAGCAGCTTCCCACAAGCTGATACGCAGTATTTT; clone_size: few; j_call: TRBJ2-3; v_call: TRBV7-2; d_call: -
cdr3_aa: CASSPARHSTYEQYF; cdr3_nt: TGTGCCAGCAGTCCGGCTCGGCATTCGACCTACGAGCAGTACTTC; clone_size: -; j_call: TRBJ2-7; v_call: TRBV12-3/TRBV12-4; d_call: -
cdr3_aa: CASSYPGLDRTQYF; cdr3_nt: TGTGCCAGCAGCTACCCCGGACTAGACCGTACGCAGTATTTT; clone_size: few; j_call: TRBJ2-3; v_call: TRBV12-3/TRBV12-4; d_call: TRBD2
cdr3_aa: CASSLPPTGETEAFF; cdr3_nt: TGCGCCAGCAGCCTCCCACCGACAGGGGAGACTGAAGCTTTCTTT; clone_size: -; j_call: TRBJ1-1; v_call: TRBV4-1; d_call: TRBD1
cdr3_aa: CASSRDRVYEQYF; cdr3_nt: TGTGCCAGCTCACGGGACAGGGTCTACGAGCAGTACTTC; clone_size: many; j_call: TRBJ2-7; v_call: TRBV18; d_call: TRBD1
cdr3_aa: CASSREAGELGEQYF; cdr3_nt: TGTGCCAGCAGCCGGGAGGCGGGAGAATTGGGCGAGCAGTACTTC; clone_size: few; j_call: TRBJ2-7; v_call: TRBV4-2; d_call: TRBD2
cdr3_aa: CSAILFGGPGDEQFF; cdr3_nt: TGCAGTGCTATCCTATTCGGGGGGCCGGGGGATGAGCAGTTCTTC; clone_size: -; j_call: TRBJ2-1; v_call: TRBV20-1; d_call: -
cdr3_aa: CSARSGRLPSTF; cdr3_nt: TGCAGTGCTAGGTCGGGCCGGCTTCCCTCCACCTTC; clone_size: few; j_call: TRBJ1-2; v_call: TRBV20-1; d_call: -
cdr3_aa: CASSPTGDTGELFF; cdr3_nt: TGCGCCAGCAGCCCGACAGGGGATACCGGGGAGCTGTTTTTT; clone_size: few; j_call: TRBJ2-2; v_call: TRBV5-1; d_call: TRBD1
cdr3_aa: CASSQTAGTSGYNEQFF; cdr3_nt: TGTGCCAGCAGCCAAACTGCCGGGACTAGCGGCTACAATGAGCAGTTCTTC; clone_size: once; j_call: TRBJ2-1; v_call: TRBV3-1; d_call: TRBD2
cdr3_aa: CASSIQFTGPEEQFF; cdr3_nt: TGTGCCAGCAGCATACAATTCACAGGGCCGGAGGAGCAGTTCTTC; clone_size: few; j_call: TRBJ2-1; v_call: TRBV5-5; d_call: -
cdr3_aa: CASMKQGNQPQHF; cdr3_nt: TGTGCCAGCATGAAGCAGGGCAATCAGCCCCAGCATTTT; clone_size: few; j_call: TRBJ1-5; v_call: TRBV6-1; d_call: -
cdr3_aa: CASSGIRSVGSYEQYF; cdr3_nt: TGTGCCAGCAGTGGGATCAGGTCTGTCGGGTCCTACGAGCAGTACTTC; clone_size: -; j_call: TRBJ2-7; v_call: TRBV2; d_call: -
cdr3_aa: CASSQDVGGGLNEQFF; cdr3_nt: TGTGCCAGCAGCCAAGATGTTGGGGGCGGGTTGAATGAGCAGTTCTTC; clone_size: few; j_call: TRBJ2-1; v_call: TRBV14; d_call: -
cdr3_aa: CASRLPGTGGYEQYF; cdr3_nt: TGTGCCAGCAGGCTTCCCGGGACAGGGGGGTACGAGCAGTACTTC; clone_size: -; j_call: TRBJ2-7; v_call: TRBV28; d_call: TRBD1
cdr3_aa: CSAVGDPNQPQHF; cdr3_nt: TGCAGTGCTGTGGGGGATCCCAATCAGCCCCAGCATTTT; clone_size: few; j_call: TRBJ1-5; v_call: TRBV20-1; d_call: -
cdr3_aa: CASSEWEDFTDTQYF; cdr3_nt: TGTGCCAGCAGTGAATGGGAGGATTTCACAGATACGCAGTATTTT; clone_size: -; j_call: TRBJ2-3; v_call: TRBV6-1; d_call: -
cdr3_aa: CASSHAPRGSGEQFF; cdr3_nt: TGTGCCAGCAGCCACGCACCCCGTGGCTCTGGTGAGCAGTTCTTC; clone_size: -; j_call: TRBJ2-1; v_call: TRBV7-3; d_call: -
cdr3_aa: CASSSIRTGPTNEKLFF; cdr3_nt: TGTGCCAGCAGCTCCATTAGGACAGGCCCTACAAATGAAAAACTGTTTTTT; clone_size: few; j_call: TRBJ1-4; v_call: TRBV7-2; d_call: TRBD1
cdr3_aa: CASGQAHNQPQHF; cdr3_nt: TGTGCCAGCGGACAGGCACACAATCAGCCCCAGCATTTT; clone_size: few; j_call: TRBJ1-5; v_call: TRBV11-2; d_call: TRBD1
cdr3_aa: CSAREYQGLDGYTF; cdr3_nt: TGCAGTGCTAGGGAGTACCAGGGGCTGGATGGCTACACCTTC; clone_size: -; j_call: TRBJ1-2; v_call: TRBV20-1; d_call: -
cdr3_aa: CSARVGLAGAYPYNEQFF; cdr3_nt: TGCAGTGCTAGAGTGGGACTAGCGGGGGCTTATCCCTACAATGAGCAGTTCTTC; clone_size: -; j_call: TRBJ2-1; v_call: TRBV20-1; d_call: TRBD2
cdr3_aa: CASNRGDTQYF; cdr3_nt: TGCGCCAGCAATCGGGGAGATACGCAGTATTTT; clone_size: -; j_call: TRBJ2-3; v_call: TRBV5-1; d_call: -
cdr3_aa: CASSLNEIIQYF; cdr3_nt: TGTGCCAGCAGTTTAAACGAGATCATTCAGTACTTC; clone_size: few; j_call: TRBJ2-4; v_call: TRBV12-3/TRBV12-4; d_call: -
cdr3_aa: CASSFDVGLAGTGELFF; cdr3_nt: TGTGCCAGCAGTTTCGATGTCGGACTAGCGGGAACCGGGGAGCTGTTTTTT; clone_size: few; j_call: TRBJ2-2; v_call: TRBV7-3; d_call: TRBD2
cdr3_aa: CASSLVDRIENEQFF; cdr3_nt: TGTGCCAGCAGCTTAGTGGATCGGATAGAAAATGAGCAGTTCTTC; clone_size: many; j_call: TRBJ2-1; v_call: TRBV7-9; d_call: -
cdr3_aa: CASSQSGGGRGVEQYF; cdr3_nt: TGTGCCAGCAGCCAGTCTGGGGGCGGGAGAGGGGTCGAGCAGTACTTC; clone_size: few; j_call: TRBJ2-7; v_call: TRBV3-1; d_call: -
cdr3_aa: CASSSGAFSYNEQFF; cdr3_nt: TGTGCCAGCAGCTCCGGGGCATTTTCCTACAATGAGCAGTTCTTC; clone_size: -; j_call: TRBJ2-1; v_call: TRBV11-2; d_call: -
cdr3_aa: CATSRDRVLNYGYTF; cdr3_nt: TGTGCCACCAGCAGAGACAGGGTGCTGAACTATGGCTACACCTTC; clone_size: -; j_call: TRBJ1-2; v_call: TRBV15; d_call: -
cdr3_aa: CASSQVRGGWIGDEQFF; cdr3_nt: TGTGCCAGCAGCCAAGTAAGAGGTGGTTGGATAGGCGATGAGCAGTTCTTC; clone_size: many; j_call: TRBJ2-1; v_call: TRBV14; d_call: -
cdr3_aa: CASSSWTSGGVYEQYF; cdr3_nt: TGTGCCAGCAGTTCCTGGACTAGCGGGGGGGTCTACGAGCAGTACTTC; clone_size: few; j_call: TRBJ2-7; v_call: TRBV12-3/TRBV12-4; d_call: TRBD2
cdr3_aa: CASPRTGGVGYTF; cdr3_nt: TGTGCCAGCCCTAGGACAGGGGGCGTTGGCTACACCTTC; clone_size: -; j_call: TRBJ1-2; v_call: TRBV7-2; d_call: TRBD1
cdr3_aa: CASSIAGKTGELFF; cdr3_nt: TGTGCCAGTAGTATAGCCGGGAAGACCGGGGAGCTGTTTTTT; clone_size: -; j_call: TRBJ2-2; v_call: TRBV19; d_call: -
cdr3_aa: CASSLSPNTGELFF; cdr3_nt: TGCGCCAGCAGCTTGAGCCCGAACACCGGGGAGCTGTTTTTT; clone_size: many; j_call: TRBJ2-2; v_call: TRBV27; d_call: -
cdr3_aa: CASSYPGGVRDTQYF; cdr3_nt: TGTGCCAGCAGTTATCCGGGAGGAGTTCGAGATACGCAGTATTTT; clone_size: many; j_call: TRBJ2-3; v_call: TRBV9; d_call: TRBD2
cdr3_aa: CASSLAQGRFTEAFF; cdr3_nt: TGTGCCAGCAGCTTAGCGCAGGGGCGGTTCACTGAAGCTTTCTTT; clone_size: few; j_call: TRBJ1-1; v_call: TRBV7-9; d_call: -
cdr3_aa: CARDRRDGTSMRDEQFF; cdr3_nt: TGTGCCAGGGATCGCCGCGACGGGACGAGCATGAGGGATGAGCAGTTCTTC; clone_size: -; j_call: TRBJ2-1; v_call: TRBV21-1; d_call: -
cdr3_aa: CASIRDTGELFF; cdr3_nt: TGTGCCAGCATTCGGGACACCGGGGAGCTGTTTTTT; clone_size: many; j_call: TRBJ2-2; v_call: TRBV6-1; d_call: -
cdr3_aa: CASSPVVRANAGELFF; cdr3_nt: TGTGCCAGCAGCCCGGTTGTGCGGGCCAACGCCGGGGAGCTGTTTTTT; clone_size: -; j_call: TRBJ2-2; v_call: TRBV11-2; d_call: -
cdr3_aa: CASSPPATGGGTEAFF; cdr3_nt: TGTGCCAGCTCACCACCAGCAACAGGCGGGGGAACTGAAGCTTTCTTT; clone_size: few; j_call: TRBJ1-1; v_call: TRBV18; d_call: -
cdr3_aa: CASSEVGDSYEQYF; cdr3_nt: TGCGCCAGCAGCGAGGTCGGGGATTCCTACGAGCAGTACTTC; clone_size: many; j_call: TRBJ2-7; v_call: TRBV5-1; d_call: -
cdr3_aa: CASSATKSSYNSPLHF; cdr3_nt: TGTGCCAGCAGCGCTACAAAGAGCTCCTATAATTCACCCCTCCACTTT; clone_size: few; j_call: TRBJ1-6; v_call: TRBV5-5; d_call: -
cdr3_aa: CAISEGGIFEAEAFF; cdr3_nt: TGTGCCATCAGTGAGGGGGGAATTTTTGAGGCTGAAGCTTTCTTT; clone_size: -; j_call: TRBJ1-1; v_call: TRBV10-3; d_call: -
cdr3_aa: CASTFDRLSYEQYF; cdr3_nt: TGTGCCAGCACCTTCGACAGACTGAGTTACGAGCAGTACTTC; clone_size: few; j_call: TRBJ2-7; v_call: TRBV12-3/TRBV12-4; d_call: -
cdr3_aa: CASSLVRATSGHEQFF; cdr3_nt: TGCGCCAGCAGCTTGGTGAGGGCGACTAGCGGTCATGAGCAGTTCTTC; clone_size: -; j_call: TRBJ2-1; v_call: TRBV5-1; d_call: TRBD2
cdr3_aa: CASRLRQGRYEQYF; cdr3_nt: TGTGCCAGCAGACTACGACAAGGGCGGTACGAGCAGTACTTC; clone_size: many; j_call: TRBJ2-7; v_call: TRBV6-2/TRBV6-3; d_call: -
cdr3_aa: CASGSPITDTQYF; cdr3_nt: TGTGCCAGCGGCTCTCCTATCACAGATACGCAGTATTTT; clone_size: -; j_call: TRBJ2-3; v_call: TRBV3-1; d_call: -